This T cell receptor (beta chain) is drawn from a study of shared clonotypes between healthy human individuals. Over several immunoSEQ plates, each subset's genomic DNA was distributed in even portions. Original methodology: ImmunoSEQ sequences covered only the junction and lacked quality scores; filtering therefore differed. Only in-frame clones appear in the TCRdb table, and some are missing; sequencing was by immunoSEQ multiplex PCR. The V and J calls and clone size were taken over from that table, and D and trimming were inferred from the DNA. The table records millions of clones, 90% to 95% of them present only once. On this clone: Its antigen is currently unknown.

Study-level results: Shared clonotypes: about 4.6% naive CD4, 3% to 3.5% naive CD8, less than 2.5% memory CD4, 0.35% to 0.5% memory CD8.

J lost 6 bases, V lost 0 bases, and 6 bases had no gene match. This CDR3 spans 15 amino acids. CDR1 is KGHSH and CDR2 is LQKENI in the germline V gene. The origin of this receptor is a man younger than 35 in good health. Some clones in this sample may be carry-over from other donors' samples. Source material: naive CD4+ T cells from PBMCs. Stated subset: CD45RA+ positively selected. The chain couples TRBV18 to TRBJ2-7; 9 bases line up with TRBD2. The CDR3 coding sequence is TGTGCCAGCTCACCACCGAGAGCGGGAGGTGGCGAGCAGTACTTC. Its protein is CASSPPRAGGGEQYF.